This T cell receptor (beta chain) emerged from a study of blood T cell repertoires in COVID-19. Study summary: Specimens from acute and convalescent COVID-19 originated in the United States, Italy and Spain. Sources were T cells, B-cell-depleted T cells, or PBMCs; the material itself was cDNA or gDNA.

Per the study methods: By means of reference gene primer amplification, nucleated cell counts were estimated. Using immunoSEQ multiplex PCR, the repertoire was profiled, and TCRdb retains in-frame clones only, with some absent. The V and J calls and the clone size are those of that table, but D and trimming were determined from the DNA. The sample holds just under 80,000 clones, 75% to 90% seen once. This receptor was identified in a human donor in a cohort sampled during active COVID-19. The specimen sequenced was peripheral blood.

CDR3 protein: CASSAEVLYEQYF. The CDR3 region has the DNA TGTGCCAGCAGCGCCGAGGTGCTCTACGAGCAGTACTTC. The V and J genes are TRBV6-5 and TRBJ2-7, with D unclear. The V end lost 6 bases, the J end lost 3 bases, and 12 bases lay between the germline ends. CDR3 length equals 13 residues. Per the germline V gene, CDR1 is MNHEY and CDR2 is SVGAGI.